This entry lists 6 T cell receptor beta chains sequenced from one sample in a study of cytomegalovirus exposure and HLA in healthy donors. The PCR contained 60 Vbeta and 13 Jbeta primers. TCRdb's table, derived via immunoSEQ multiplex PCR, lists solely in-frame clones and lacks some. The data show 99,000 or so clones, with around 80% seen just once and approximately 2% held by the top ten. Sequencing was performed on PBMCs. All receptors come from a woman aged 40 to 50 in good health and CMV-seronegative.

J is TRBJ1-1 and V is TRBV29-1, with D perhaps matching TRBD1 (5 bases). Germline V gene lookup returns CDR1 SQVTM and CDR2 ANQGSEA. CDR3 size: 13 residues. V lost 2 bases, J lost 1 base, and 8 bases lay in between. CDR3 sequence: CSVEPTANTEAFF. Here the CDR3 DNA reads TGCAGCGTTGAACCGACAGCGAACACTGAAGCTTTCTTT.

This clone came up a few times. This chain uses TRBV7-9 with TRBJ2-1, with 8 bases that match TRBD2. Germline-derived CDR1 and CDR2 are SEHNR and FQNEAQ (reference sequence). The CDR3 totals 14 residues. Unmatched junction bases numbered 6, after V lost 2 bases and J lost 9 bases. CDR3 protein: CASSLRSGRGEQFF. CDR3 nucleotides: TGTGCCAGCAGCTTAAGGAGCGGGAGAGGTGAGCAGTTCTTC.

Only a few counts were recorded for this clone. This chain connects TRBV19 to TRBJ2-2; 11 bases align to TRBD1. Losses at the gene ends were 9 bases for V and 7 bases for J; bases not matched to a gene: 13. The length of the CDR3 is 16 residues. In germline, CDR1 is LNHDA, CDR2 SQIVND (reference sequence). CDR3 loop: CASLSPDRGLDGELFF. The CDR3 DNA follows: TGTGCCAGCTTAAGCCCGGACAGGGGGCTCGACGGGGAGCTGTTTTTT.

This clone was counted between two and nine times. J is TRBJ1-2 and V is TRBV7-2; TRBD1 agrees at 7 bases. Germline loops: CDR1 SGHTA, CDR2 FQGNSA. CDR3 size: 17 residues. Germline trimming cut 3 bases from V and 6 bases from J; bases unmatched to any gene: 16. The CDR3 DNA is TGTGCCAGCAGCTTTCTAGCTGTGCCGACAGGGTACGATGGCTACACCTTC. Amino acid sequence: CASSFLAVPTGYDGYTF.

V and J are TRBV7-9 and TRBJ1-1; 7 nucleotides line up with TRBD1. In germline, CDR1 is SEHNR, CDR2 FQNEAQ (reference sequence). With 3 bases clipped from V and 3 bases from J, the junction kept 4 bases outside the gene matches. The CDR3 is 14 amino acids. Here the CDR3 DNA reads TGTGCCAGCAGCTTGAGGGGGCCCTACACTGAAGCTTTCTTT. It yields the protein CASSLRGPYTEAFF.

This rearrangement joins TRBV27 to TRBJ2-7; TRBD2 matches 9 bases. V trimming: 5 bases; J trimming: 5 bases; junction bases outside the gene matches: 7. This CDR3 is built from 14 residues. Per germline, CDR1 MNHEY and CDR2 SMNVEV (reference sequence). Written as DNA, the CDR3 is TGTGCCAGCAGTGCCGGGACTAGCATCAACGAGCAGTACTTC. This encodes CASSAGTSINEQYF.